The rows below give T cell receptor beta chains drawn from one sample of a study of graft-versus-host responses after intestinal transplantation. Their target antigens are unknown. This table comes from immunoSEQ multiplex PCR, and its TCRdb copy is limited to in-frame clones, with some not included. The table lists some 95,000 clones, over 75% of them singletons. The sample was unstimulated CD8+ T cells sorted from spleen or lymph node cells, taken before intestinal transplant. These receptor sequences come from a human donor who received an intestinal transplant. The CDR3 runs from the conserved cysteine through the conserved F or W. A D gene is named only where the DNA matches it firmly. Size is stated for part of the rows, as once, few or many counts, or as a class when the clone is expanded.

d_gene | abundance | j_gene | v_gene | CDR3nt | CDR3aa
NA | NA | TRBJ2-3 | TRBV28 | TGTGCCAGCAGTCCCCAGGGCACAGATACGCAGTATTTT | CASSPQGTDTQYF
TRBD1 | NA | TRBJ2-7 | TRBV6-5 | TGTGCCAGCAGAACCCGCGACAGGGATCACGAGCAGTACTTC | CASRTRDRDHEQYF
NA | NA | TRBJ1-4 | TRBV5-1 | TGCGCCAGCAGCTTCCGGGGTGAAAAACTGTTTTTT | CASSFRGEKLFF
NA | NA | TRBJ2-7 | TRBV5-1 | TGCGCCAGCAGCTTGGTGACGGGCTACGAGCAGTACTTC | CASSLVTGYEQYF
NA | NA | TRBJ2-5 | TRBV13 | TGTGCCAGCAGCTATTCCCAGGGGCACCAGGAGACCCAGTACTTC | CASSYSQGHQETQYF
NA | once | TRBJ1-5 | TRBV19 | TGTGCCAGTAGTATAGTTTCGGGAGCTCCCCAGCCCCAGCATTTT | CASSIVSGAPQPQHF
NA | NA | TRBJ2-2 | TRBV9 | TGTGCCAGCAGCTCCCCCGGGGCGGGGACGAACACCGGGGAGCTGTTTTTT | CASSSPGAGTNTGELFF
NA | NA | TRBJ2-5 | TRBV15 | TGTGCCACCAGCAGTTCCGCAGGGTTGGCGCAAGGGACCCAGTACTTC | CATSSSAGLAQGTQYF
NA | once | TRBJ2-7 | TRBV28 | TGTGCCAGCAGTCCCACTCGGGGGTTCGACGAGCAGTACTTC | CASSPTRGFDEQYF
NA | NA | TRBJ2-7 | TRBV7-9 | TGTGCCAGCAGTTTAAGGGGTACCTACGAGCAGTACTTC | CASSLRGTYEQYF
NA | NA | TRBJ1-1 | TRBV25-1 | TGTGCCAGCAGTGCTCCCCCTATCCCCCTTCGGGACACTGAAGCTTTCTTT | CASSAPPIPLRDTEAFF
NA | NA | TRBJ2-7 | TRBV9 | TGTGCCAGCAGCGTAGGCAGCGGATCCTACGAGCAGTACTTC | CASSVGSGSYEQYF
NA | NA | TRBJ1-1 | TRBV5-4 | TGTGCCAGCAGCTTCGGGACAAACCCTTTGAACACTGAAGCTTTCTTT | CASSFGTNPLNTEAFF
TRBD1 | NA | TRBJ2-7 | TRBV19 | TGTGCCAGTAGTCCGAGGACAGGGTGGTACGAGCAGTACTTC | CASSPRTGWYEQYF
NA | NA | TRBJ1-3 | TRBV6-1 | TGTGCCAGCAGTGAACAGCCCGAAACTTACAGCTCTGGAAACACCATATATTTT | CASSEQPETYSSGNTIYF
NA | once | TRBJ1-1 | TRBV19 | TGTGCCAGTAGCTTGGGACTCCTATCGGGAACTGAAGCTTTCTTT | CASSLGLLSGTEAFF
TRBD2 | NA | TRBJ2-3 | TRBV9 | TGTGCCAGCAGCCTCTCGGGACTAGCGGGGGGAGATGATACGCAGTATTTT | CASSLSGLAGGDDTQYF
NA | NA | TRBJ2-1 | TRBV27 | TGTGCCACAGCCGATCAGGGGTACAATGAGCAGTTCTTC | CATADQGYNEQFF
NA | NA | TRBJ1-4 | TRBV6-1 | TGTGCCAGCAGTTCGTACCCGGTGGCTAATGAAAAACTGTTTTTT | CASSSYPVANEKLFF
NA | NA | TRBJ2-7 | TRBV4-3 | TGCGCCAGCAGCCAAGATCAGGGGGGCCTATACGAGCAGTACTTC | CASSQDQGGLYEQYF
TRBD2 | NA | TRBJ2-1 | TRBV9 | TGTGCCAGCAGTCAAACTAGCGGGAGTGGGAATGAGCAGTTCTTC | CASSQTSGSGNEQFF
NA | NA | TRBJ1-1 | TRBV30 | TGTGCCTGGATGACAGGACAGAACACTGAAGCTTTCTTT | CAWMTGQNTEAFF
TRBD1 | NA | TRBJ1-5 | TRBV28 | TGTGCCAGCAGCCCGACAGGGGAGGTGAATCAGCCCCAGCATTTT | CASSPTGEVNQPQHF
TRBD1 | NA | TRBJ2-7 | TRBV7-9 | TGTGCCAGCAGCCCGGGAACACAGGGGGCCGGGTACGAGCAGTACTTC | CASSPGTQGAGYEQYF
NA | NA | TRBJ2-1 | TRBV5-1 | TGCGCCAGCAGCTTGGGTACCGGGAGTTGGTACAATGAGCAGTTCTTC | CASSLGTGSWYNEQFF
TRBD2 | once | TRBJ2-7 | TRBV4-3 | TGCGCCAGCAGCCAAGGGAGCGGGGGGGACTACGAGCAGTACTTC | CASSQGSGGDYEQYF
TRBD1 | NA | TRBJ2-7 | TRBV19 | TGTGCCAGTAGGGGGACAGGGGACGCCTACGAGCAGTACTTC | CASRGTGDAYEQYF
NA | few | TRBJ1-5 | TRBV28 | TGTGCCAGCAGTTACTCGTATTTGCCCCAGCATTTT | CASSYSYLPQHF
NA | NA | TRBJ2-1 | TRBV7-2 | TGTGCCAGCAGCTTAGGTTTCTTCTTTTTGGCCAATGAGCAGTTCTTC | CASSLGFFFLANEQFF
NA | NA | TRBJ1-4 | TRBV9 | TGTGCCAGCAGCGTAGGGACCGCGTCGGGGGAAAAACTGTTTTTT | CASSVGTASGEKLFF
TRBD2 | once | TRBJ2-1 | TRBV19 | TGTGCCAGTAAGGCGGGAGGGCCGCCCAATGAGCAGTTCTTC | CASKAGGPPNEQFF
NA | NA | TRBJ1-1 | TRBV18 | TGTGCCAGCTCACAGGGGTACACTGAAGCTTTCTTT | CASSQGYTEAFF
TRBD2 | NA | TRBJ2-1 | TRBV30 | TGTGCCTGGAGTGTTAGCGGGGGGTACAATGAGCAGTTCTTC | CAWSVSGGYNEQFF
NA | NA | TRBJ2-1 | TRBV7-9 | TGTGCCAGCTCACATGGGCCCCGCAATGAGCAGTTCTTC | CASSHGPRNEQFF
TRBD1 | NA | TRBJ1-2 | TRBV5-6 | TGTGCCAGCAGCCCGGGACAGGGGAGCTATGGCTACACCTTC | CASSPGQGSYGYTF
NA | once | TRBJ1-3 | TRBV11-2 | TGTGCCAGCAGCCGAGCAGGGGACCCTGGAAACACCATATATTTT | CASSRAGDPGNTIYF
TRBD2 | NA | TRBJ2-1 | TRBV13 | TGTGCCAGCAGCTCATCAACTAGCGGGAGCTCCTACAATGAGCAGTTCTTC | CASSSSTSGSSYNEQFF
NA | NA | TRBJ2-3 | TRBV29-1 | TGCAGCGTGACGCCCTACCGGGACTCGGACGCAGATACGCAGTATTTT | CSVTPYRDSDADTQYF
NA | NA | TRBJ2-3 | TRBV27 | TGTGCCACCGCGTGGGGGGGCCCCACAGATACGCAGTATTTT | CATAWGGPTDTQYF
NA | NA | TRBJ2-5 | TRBV11-2 | TGTGCCAGCAGCTTAGGGGGACTTCAAGAGACCCAGTACTTC | CASSLGGLQETQYF
NA | few | TRBJ2-6 | TRBV6-4 | TGTGCCACCAAGACCCGGGCTGGGGCCAACGTCCTGACTTTC | CATKTRAGANVLTF
TRBD2 | NA | TRBJ2-4 | TRBV30 | TGTGCCTGGAGTGGACTAGCGGATCTCAAAAACATTCAGTACTTC | CAWSGLADLKNIQYF
NA | once | TRBJ2-7 | TRBV5-6 | TGTGCCAGCAGCCCGACCGTGGAGCTCTCTCACTTTAGCTCCTACGAGCAGTACTTC | CASSPTVELSHFSSYEQYF
NA | NA | TRBJ1-3 | TRBV9 | TGTGCCAGCAGCGTAGGCAGGGAGGCTGGAAACACCATATATTTT | CASSVGREAGNTIYF
NA | NA | TRBJ2-1 | TRBV15 | TGTGCCACCAGCAGTTGGGGGCCCAGCAATGAGCAGTTCTTC | CATSSWGPSNEQFF
NA | NA | TRBJ1-4 | TRBV28 | TGTGCCAGCAGTTACACAACTAATGAAAAACTGTTTTTT | CASSYTTNEKLFF
TRBD1 | NA | TRBJ1-2 | TRBV2 | TGTGCCAGCAGTGAAGAGGCGATCGGGACAGGGGCCTTC | CASSEEAIGTGAF